Only a few counts were recorded for the clone carrying this T cell receptor (beta chain). Its specificity is unknown. The data were taken from a study of T cell repertoires in cytomegalovirus infection. About the research overall: Matching HLA type, along with CMV infection, was indicated by public TCR beta signatures. Notes on the study in general: Frequencies of public TCR beta families were cumulated, and this identified carriers of CMV plus the relevant HLA. HLA-C-restricted CMV clonotypes gave the most frequent clonotype in two of eight donors.

TCRdb processed the reads anew with MiXCR; each CDR3 protein has one entry. The data contain more than 90,000 distinct CDR3 sequences, around a tenth of them singletons. V lost 2 bases and J lost 5, with 12 bases in between. Germline values: CDR1 DFQATT, CDR2 SNEGSKA (reference sequence). The CDR3 length is 13 residues. The TCR was taken from a human donor in good health (CMV status not recorded). Some clones in this sample may be carry-over from other donors' samples. Sequencing was carried out using PBMCs, sequenced either directly or after in vitro stimulation (not recorded which). The chain is built from TRBV20-1 and TRBJ1-2; a possible D gene is TRBD1 (5 bases). CDR3 coding DNA: TGCAGTGCTAGACCAACCGCAGGGTATGGCTACACCTTC. Encoded protein: CSARPTAGYGYTF.